The clone carrying this T cell receptor (beta chain) was counted at least ten times. Its specificity is not known. One end of the junction is discordant with germline, which a read error may explain. The CDR3 has 13 amino acids. Germline CDR1 and CDR2: MDHEN and SYDVKM. The authors built TCR beta libraries using iRepertoire HTBI primers and Arm-PCR of CDR3 regions. TCRdb re-called the multiplex PCR reads through MiXCR, storing one row per CDR3 protein. The repertoire includes 550,000 to 700,000 distinct CDR3 sequences, about 16% of them detected once, and more than 10% sits in the top ten. The data are from a study of regulatory T cells in long-lasting Graves disease. Overall study findings and caveats: There were preferences for TRBV28, TRBJ1-2 and TRBJ2-5 in persistent disease. Persistent cases of Graves' showed reduced TCR diversity relative to newly diagnosed patients.

Time point denoted: newly diagnosed GD, antithyroid drugs for less than 3 months. PBMCs were the source of the RNA used for TCR sequencing. These data also formed part of another study, on T cells in Graves' hyperthyroidism and ophthalmopathy. From that study: Patients were aged 18 to 65, had disease duration under 2 months, and had newly diagnosed hyperthyroidism. Clonotypes that were expanded in thyroid above 0.001 mostly appeared in blood too.

The receptor's source is a man aged 18 to 30 with Graves disease. This sample comprised peripheral blood mononuclear cells (PBMCs), obtained at new diagnosis, from a patient treated with antithyroid drugs. The gene calls are TRBV28 and TRBJ1-2, with TRBD1 as a possible D gene (6 bases). CDR3 sequence: CASTPPDRSFPIF. Written as DNA, the CDR3 is TGTGCCAGCACCCCCCCCGACAGGTCTTTTCCTATCTTC.